The 23 T cell receptor beta chains below come from one sample, sequenced in a study of blood T cell repertoires in COVID-19. TCRdb's table, derived via immunoSEQ multiplex PCR, lists solely in-frame clones and lacks some. Of approximately 98,000 clones in the sample, around 80% were seen once. The sample taken for sequencing was peripheral blood. The receptor set was obtained from a man older than 75 with acute or convalescent COVID-19.

J is TRBJ1-5 and V is TRBV7-2; TRBD1 matches at 7 bases. This CDR3 spans 14 amino acids. Trimming removed 5 bases from V and 6 bases from J; junction bases left unmatched: 7. CDR1 SGHTA and CDR2 FQGNSA come from the germline V gene. The CDR3 is CASSAGTAFQPQHF. In DNA, the CDR3 is TGTGCCAGCAGCGCCGGGACAGCGTTTCAGCCCCAGCATTTT.

The V gene is TRBV7-9, the J gene TRBJ2-1; 10 bases line up with TRBD2. The CDR3 loop spans 16 amino acids. J was trimmed by 6 bases and V by 6 bases; bases with no gene match: 11. Germline loops: CDR1 SEHNR, CDR2 FQNEAQ (reference sequence). The CDR3 here is CASSSSGRAYVNEQFF. DNA of the CDR3: TGTGCCAGCAGTAGCAGCGGGAGGGCCTACGTCAATGAGCAGTTCTTC.

The chain joins TRBV5-4 to TRBJ2-7; weak D call: TRBD2 (5 bases). V was trimmed by 6 bases and J by 6 bases, leaving 31 bases between them. Germline V CDR1 and CDR2: SGHNT, YYREEE (reference sequence). The CDR3 is 18 residues long. The CDR3 reads CASTLRALPPFLRSEQYF. The DNA for the CDR3 is TGTGCCAGCACTCTGAGGGCGTTGCCTCCCTTCCTACGAAGCGAGCAGTACTTC.

V usage is TRBV20-1 and J usage is TRBJ2-1; 11 nucleotides line up with TRBD2. This CDR3 comprises 11 residues. The germline gives CDR1 DFQATT, CDR2 SNEGSKA (reference sequence). The CDR3 here is CSPSGRYEQFF. As DNA, the CDR3 is TGCAGCCCTAGCGGGAGGTATGAGCAGTTCTTC.

The V and J genes are TRBV19 and TRBJ2-7; 8 positions agree with TRBD1. Germline V lookup: CDR1 LNHDA, CDR2 SQIVND (reference sequence). V lost 6 bases and J lost 4; bases outside the gene matches: 11. The CDR3 sequence is 15 residues long. This CDR3 is CASRVIGTGGYEQYF. CDR3 DNA sequence: TGTGCCAGTAGGGTGATCGGGACAGGTGGATACGAGCAGTACTTC. The whole variable domain, filled in from reference TRBV19 and TRBJ2-7, reads DGGITQSPKYLFRKEGQNVTLSCEQNLNHDAMYWYRQDPGQGLRLIYYSQIVNDFQKGDIAEGYSVSREKKESFPLTVTSAQKNPTAFYLCASRVIGTGGYEQYFGPGTRLTVT.

The V and J genes are TRBV6-2 or TRBV6-3 and TRBJ2-1; 13 bases are a match to TRBD2. This CDR3 is 15 amino acids long. The germline V gene has CDR1 MNHEY and CDR2 SVGEGT. The V gene end was trimmed by 6 bases and the J gene end by 6 bases; junction bases not matched to a gene: 5. CDR3 protein: CASSPGTSGANEQFF. In nucleotides, the CDR3 is TGTGCCAGCAGCCCCGGGACTAGCGGGGCCAATGAGCAGTTCTTC.

In this sample, this clone turned up once. V gene TRBV5-1 combines with J gene TRBJ2-3; 7 bases are a match to TRBD1. The germline V gene has CDR1 SGHRS and CDR2 YFSETQ. CDR3 length: 15 residues. V was clipped by 4 bases and J by 3 bases; unmatched bases: 8. CDR3 in amino acids: CASSMIGGETDTQYF. For the CDR3, the DNA is TGCGCCAGCAGCATGATAGGGGGCGAGACAGATACGCAGTATTTT. The entire variable domain, with the rest obtained from reference TRBV5-1 and TRBJ2-3, is as follows: KAGVTQTPRYLIKTRGQQVTLSCSPISGHRSVSWYQQTPGQGLQFLFEYFSETQRNKGNFPGRFSGRQFSNSRSEMNVSTLELGDSALYLCASSMIGGETDTQYFGPGTRLTVL.

The chain carries TRBV7-8 and TRBJ2-7, with 8 bases aligning to TRBD1. Germline CDR1 and CDR2: SGHVS and FQNEAQ. Trimming took 3 bases from V and 3 from J; bases not matched to a gene: 4. The CDR3 extends over 14 amino acids. The CDR3: CASSFGQGNYEQYF. DNA of the CDR3: TGTGCCAGCAGCTTTGGACAGGGAAACTACGAGCAGTACTTC. Combining the CDR3 with reference TRBV7-8 and TRBJ2-7 gives the whole variable domain GAGVSQSPRYKVAKRGQDVALRCDPISGHVSLFWYQQALGQGPEFLTYFQNEAQLDKSGLPSDRFFAERPEGSVSTLKIQRTQQEDSAVYLCASSFGQGNYEQYFGPGTRLTVT.

This chain joins TRBV9 and TRBJ1-1; no definite D call. The V gene's germline CDR1 is SGDLS and CDR2 YYNGEE. The CDR3 consists of 16 residues. The V gene lost 0 bases and the J gene lost 1 base, with 13 bases spanning the gap. The CDR3 sequence: CASSVGAPAPNTEAFF. The CDR3 nucleotides read TGTGCCAGCAGCGTAGGGGCCCCAGCTCCGAACACTGAAGCTTTCTTT.

The chain links TRBV6-5 to TRBJ2-7; TRBD1 might be the D (5 bases). Germline V gives CDR1 MNHEY, CDR2 SVGAGI. The CDR3 runs to 12 residues. With 2 bases removed from V and 10 bases from J, the gap between germline ends came to 12 bases. Written as DNA, the CDR3 is TGTGCCAGCAGTTACCAGGGAAGAGAACAGTACTTC. Translation: CASSYQGREQYF.

The chain couples TRBV6-5 to TRBJ2-7, with D maybe TRBD2 (6 bases). Per germline, CDR1 MNHEY and CDR2 SVGAGI. This CDR3 is built from 14 residues. With 6 bases removed from V and 3 bases from J, the gap between germline ends came to 15 bases. CDR3 DNA sequence: TGTGCCAGCAGGTTCACGGGACTCAGCTACGAGCAGTACTTC. Translation gives CASRFTGLSYEQYF.

The V gene is TRBV5-1, the J gene TRBJ2-3, with 13 bases identical to TRBD2. Germline CDR1 reads SGHRS; CDR2 reads YFSETQ. J was trimmed by 6 bases and V by 2 bases; bases with no gene match: 3. There are 15 residues in the CDR3. The CDR3, as DNA: TGCGCCAGCAGCTTTGGACTAGCGGGGGCGGATACGCAGTATTTT. Translated, it gives CASSFGLAGADTQYF.

The rearrangement joins TRBV28 to TRBJ1-1, with D possibly being TRBD1 (5 bases). The CDR3 covers 14 residues. Germline V CDR1 and CDR2: MDHEN, SYDVKM. Trimming took 2 bases from V and 0 from J, leaving 7 bases between them. In nucleotides, the CDR3 is TGTGCCAGCAGTTTAGCAGGGATGAACACTGAAGCTTTCTTT. Translating it yields CASSLAGMNTEAFF. The full variable domain, completed using reference TRBV28 and TRBJ1-1, is DVKVTQSSRYLVKRTGEKVFLECVQDMDHENMFWYRQDPGLGLRLIYFSYDVKMKEKGDIPEGYSVSREKKERFSLILESASTNQTSMYLCASSLAGMNTEAFFGQGTRLTVV.

This rearrangement joins TRBV6-2 or TRBV6-3 to TRBJ2-7, with D perhaps TRBD1 (5 bases). Trimming took 6 bases from V and 2 from J, leaving 17 bases between them. Germline assignment: CDR1 MNHEY and CDR2 SVGEGT. The CDR3 has 15 amino acids. Here the CDR3 DNA reads TGTGCCAGCAGCCTATTGACAGTATCCACCTACGAGCAGTACTTC. Encoded protein: CASSLLTVSTYEQYF.

In its sample, this clone was seen once. This chain uses TRBV19 with TRBJ1-1; D gene ambiguous. From germline, CDR1 is LNHDA and CDR2 SQIVND (reference sequence). This CDR3 has 10 amino acids. V was cut by 4 bases and J by 11 bases, with 8 bases left in between. The CDR3 loop is CASSTTLAFF. CDR3 DNA: TGTGCCAGTAGTACGACTTTGGCTTTCTTT.

This clone was recorded a few times. The gene calls are TRBV28 and TRBJ2-1, with TRBD2 matching over 8 bases. The CDR3 sequence is 14 residues long. V lost 2 bases, J lost 5 bases, and 2 bases stayed unmatched. Germline V lookup: CDR1 MDHEN, CDR2 SYDVKM. Here the CDR3 DNA reads TGTGCCAGCAGTTTACCGGGGGGGAACAATGAGCAGTTCTTC. Translated: CASSLPGGNNEQFF.

The gene calls are TRBV11-2 and TRBJ2-7, with 7 bases that match TRBD1. The CDR3 sequence is 15 residues long. Germline trimming cut 0 bases from V and 5 bases from J; bases unmatched to any gene: 7. The germline CDR1 and CDR2 sequences are SGHAT and FQNNGV. CDR3 residues: CASSLERGRGHEQYF. The CDR3 DNA sequence: TGTGCCAGCAGCTTAGAGAGGGGGCGCGGCCACGAGCAGTACTTC.

V is TRBV3-1 (or the pseudogene TRBV3-2) and J is TRBJ1-6, with no clear D. V lost 7 bases, J lost 8 bases, and 15 bases lay in between. CDR1 is LGHDT, CDR2 YNNKEL, per germline (reference sequence). This CDR3 contains 14 residues. The CDR3 sequence: CASNLGSQHSPLHF. CDR3 bases: TGTGCCAGCAACTTGGGCAGCCAGCATTCACCCCTCCACTTT.

The gene calls are TRBV10-3 and TRBJ2-3; a possible D gene is TRBD2 (6 bases). V was cut by 5 bases and J by 0 bases, with 15 bases left in between. The CDR3 sequence is 16 residues long. Germline lookup yields CDR1 ENHRY and CDR2 SYGVKD. The CDR3 loop reads CAISTNGGLSTDTQYF. In DNA form, the CDR3 reads TGTGCCATCAGTACCAACGGGGGACTCAGCACAGATACGCAGTATTTT.

The genes are TRBV7-8 and TRBJ1-6, with a weak D call TRBD1 (5 bases). Germline assignment: CDR1 SGHVS and CDR2 FQNEAQ. The CDR3 has 15 residues. Trimming took 2 bases from V and 10 from J, leaving 15 bases between them. CDR3 bases: TGTGCCAGCAGCTTAATTGGGACGGGAGAATCACCCCTCCACTTT. Its protein is CASSLIGTGESPLHF.

The chain links TRBV30 to TRBJ1-2; D may be TRBD1 (6 bases). Germline loops: CDR1 GTSNPN, CDR2 SVGIG (reference sequence). CDR3 length: 11 residues. Trimming took 5 bases from V and 4 from J, leaving 8 bases between them. The CDR3 region is CAWFRGYGYTF. The CDR3 nucleotides are TGTGCCTGGTTCAGGGGCTATGGCTACACCTTC.

This clone appeared once. The rearrangement uses TRBV18 and TRBJ1-4; 8 bases fit TRBD1. The CDR3 consists of 14 residues. V gave up 3 bases and J gave up 8 bases; unmatched junction bases: 5. Germline loops: CDR1 KGHSH, CDR2 LQKENI. CDR3 sequence reads: CASSPGQVDEKLFF. CDR3 DNA sequence: TGTGCCAGCTCACCGGGACAGGTCGACGAAAAACTGTTTTTT.

The CDR3 DNA reads TGTGCCAGTAGTGCCGGGACTTACAATGAGCAGTTCTTC. It specifies CASSAGTYNEQFF. V usage is TRBV19 and J usage is TRBJ2-1; the D gene is possibly TRBD2 (6 bases). CDR1 and CDR2 (germline): LNHDA, SQIVND (reference sequence). V lost 5 bases and J 4 bases, leaving 9 bases between the germline ends. The CDR3 length is 13 residues.